This is a list of T cell receptor beta chains from one sample in a study of OX40 agonist ivuxolimab in advanced cancers. Data came from immunoSEQ multiplex PCR; TCRdb stores just in-frame clones and leaves some out. The table lists some 68,000 clones, about 87% of them singletons. The specimen was CD4+ or CD8+ T cells sorted from blood, collected in a trial of the OX40 agonist ivuxolimab. The receptors shown here come from an adult with an advanced solid tumor such as melanoma, head and neck, liver or kidney cancer. Both conserved end residues are part of each CDR3. D genes are given only for firm matches. Some rows have no size entry. The others give once, few or many, or a class for an expanded clone.

v_call,j_call,clone_size,d_call,cdr3_aa,cdr3_nt
TRBV5-8,TRBJ1-2,NA,NA,CASSEGGKGYTF,TGTGCCAGCAGCGAAGGAGGGAAAGGCTACACCTTC
TRBV27,TRBJ2-7,NA,TRBD2,CASSIQGLAGFYEQYF,TGTGCCAGCAGTATACAGGGACTAGCGGGGTTCTACGAGCAGTACTTC
TRBV30,TRBJ2-7,NA,NA,CAWSDPGRSGSYEQYF,TGTGCCTGGAGTGACCCAGGGAGAAGTGGCTCCTACGAGCAGTACTTC
TRBV10-2,TRBJ2-4,NA,NA,CASSESGHGNIQYF,TGCGCCAGCAGTGAGTCCGGACACGGGAACATTCAGTACTTC
TRBV5-1,TRBJ2-1,NA,TRBD2,CASSSTGTSGDNEQFF,TGCGCCAGCAGCAGTACCGGGACTAGCGGGGACAATGAGCAGTTCTTC
TRBV28,TRBJ1-3,NA,NA,CASGLRGGSGNTIYF,TGTGCCAGCGGTCTACGAGGGGGCTCTGGAAACACCATATATTTT
TRBV5-1,TRBJ2-3,NA,NA,CASDRYGEGTDTQYF,TGCGCCAGCGATAGGTATGGAGAGGGAACAGATACGCAGTATTTT
TRBV30,TRBJ1-6,NA,NA,CAWGQRVDSPLHF,TGTGCCTGGGGACAGCGGGTTGATTCACCCCTCCACTTT
TRBV5-1,TRBJ1-1,NA,NA,CASSPGETLNTEAFF,TGCGCCAGCAGCCCCGGGGAGACTTTGAACACTGAAGCTTTCTTT
TRBV18,TRBJ2-5,NA,NA,CASSPLQETQYF,TGTGCCAGCTCACCGCTACAAGAGACCCAGTACTTC
TRBV28,TRBJ2-7,NA,TRBD2,CASSFGGVSYEQYF,TGTGCCAGCAGTTTTGGGGGGGTGTCCTACGAGCAGTACTTC
TRBV5-8,TRBJ2-5,NA,TRBD1,CASSFDGQGAETQYF,TGTGCCAGCAGCTTCGACGGTCAGGGGGCTGAGACCCAGTACTTC
TRBV25-1,TRBJ2-7,NA,TRBD1,CASSEPGTGLSEQYF,TGTGCCAGCAGTGAACCGGGGACAGGGCTCTCCGAGCAGTACTTC
TRBV18,TRBJ2-1,NA,TRBD2,CASSPGTSETQFF,TGTGCCAGCTCGCCCGGGACTAGCGAAACACAGTTCTTC
TRBV19,TRBJ2-1,once,NA,CASSIGPENEQFF,TGTGCCAGTAGTATAGGCCCGGAGAATGAGCAGTTCTTC
TRBV7-2,TRBJ2-5,once,TRBD1,CASSQQGERAQYF,TGTGCCAGCAGCCAACAGGGGGAAAGGGCCCAGTACTTC
TRBV6-1,TRBJ1-1,NA,NA,CASSEMVPAEAFF,TGTGCCAGCAGTGAGATGGTTCCCGCTGAAGCTTTCTTT
TRBV4-3,TRBJ2-2,NA,TRBD2,CASSQEASGGNTGELFF,TGCGCCAGCAGCCAAGAGGCTAGCGGGGGGAACACCGGGGAGCTGTTTTTT
TRBV20-1,TRBJ2-1,NA,NA,CSARTPREQFF,TGCAGTGCCCGGACCCCGCGCGAGCAGTTCTTC
TRBV5-5,TRBJ1-2,NA,TRBD1,CASSSGPGQGAGGYTF,TGTGCCAGCAGCTCGGGCCCTGGCCAGGGGGCTGGTGGCTACACCTTC
TRBV28,TRBJ1-4,NA,TRBD1,CASTTGYEKLFF,TGTGCCAGCACGACAGGGTATGAAAAACTGTTTTTT
TRBV2,TRBJ1-1,NA,TRBD1,CASRGQGAEAFF,TGTGCCAGCCGGGGACAGGGGGCTGAAGCTTTCTTT
TRBV6-1,TRBJ2-7,NA,NA,CASTNPPSYEQYF,TGTGCCAGCACCAACCCTCCATCCTACGAGCAGTACTTC